Listed here are 32 T cell receptor beta chains from one sample, sequenced in a study of Ad26.COV2.S vaccination and SARS-CoV-2 variants (dated by TCRdb to the early 2020s). Interpreted using the paper, the treatment or condition label stands for: 19 received Ad26.COV2.S at low or high dose, single or two shots; roughly five received placebo; per-sample allocation not given. Repertoires of vaccine and placebo recipients were sequenced from samples collected on day 63 after the first injection. The method behind the library was the immunoSEQ multiplex PCR assay. As stored in TCRdb, this immuneACCESS dataset retains in-frame rearrangements with V and J assigned. A fraction of the clones does not appear; measured against another copy, unresolved V genes explain less than half of the discrepancy, and the remainder lacks a known reason. The sample has some 370,000 clones on record, about four fifths of them singletons. Around 7.3% of the sample belongs to the ten largest clones.

The sequences come from peripheral blood, collected in a trial of Ad26.COV2.S vaccine versus placebo. These receptors all stem from a person between 18 and 65 years old who received the Ad26.COV2.S COVID-19 vaccine or a placebo.

In DNA form, the CDR3 reads TGTGCCAGCAGCTTAGCGGGGGGAGCGGGGGTTTCATCAGAGACCCAGTACTTC. It translates to CASSLAGGAGVSSETQYF. The chain joins TRBV7-8 to TRBJ2-5; 8 nucleotides align to TRBD2. The trim removed 0 bases at V and 4 bases at J, leaving 13 bases unmatched. The CDR3 contains 18 residues. Germline CDR1 is SGHVS and CDR2 is FQNEAQ.

The chain employs TRBV29-1 and TRBJ1-4, with TRBD1 matching 7 bases. CDR1 is SQVTM and CDR2 is ANQGSEA in the germline V gene. Germline trimming cut 3 bases from V and 8 bases from J; bases unmatched to any gene: 6. The CDR3 runs 13 residues. The chain's CDR3 is CSVDRGGGEKLFF. The CDR3 bases are TGCAGCGTTGACCGAGGGGGCGGCGAAAAACTGTTTTTT.

This chain joins TRBV11-2 and TRBJ2-3, with 11 bases matching TRBD2. CDR1 and CDR2 from the germline V gene are SGHAT and FQNNGV. V was pared by 3 bases and J by 2 bases, with 10 bases of the junction left unmatched. There are 18 residues in the CDR3. CDR3 DNA: TGTGCCAGCAGCTTTTTGATTCTAGCGGGGGGCCCCACAGATACGCAGTATTTT. It translates to CASSFLILAGGPTDTQYF. Using reference TRBV11-2 and TRBJ2-3 for the parts outside the CDR3, the full variable domain is EAGVAQSPRYKIIEKRQSVAFWCNPISGHATLYWYQQILGQGPKLLIQFQNNGVVDDSQLPKDRFSAERLKGVDSTLKIQPAKLEDSAVYLCASSFLILAGGPTDTQYFGPGTRLTVL.

The chain is built from TRBV13 and TRBJ2-2; 8 positions match TRBD2. The V gene end was trimmed by 5 bases and the J gene end by 4 bases; junction bases not matched to a gene: 9. The germline V gene has CDR1 PRHDT and CDR2 FYEKMQ (reference sequence). This CDR3 has 16 amino acids. The CDR3: CASSRGGLETTGELFF. CDR3 DNA sequence: TGTGCCAGCAGCCGGGGGGGACTAGAGACCACCGGGGAGCTGTTTTTT. The full variable domain, its missing parts supplied by reference TRBV13 and TRBJ2-2, is AAGVIQSPRHLIKEKRETATLKCYPIPRHDTVYWYQQGPGQDPQFLISFYEKMQSDKGSIPDRFSAQQFSDYHSELNMSSLELGDSALYFCASSRGGLETTGELFFGEGSRLTVL.

This clone was picked up a small number of times. The chain couples TRBV4-3 to TRBJ2-5, with TRBD2 matching 8 bases. The CDR3 is made up of 14 amino acids. J lost 3 bases, V lost 5 bases, and 5 bases had no gene match. Germline V gene sequence: CDR1 LGHNA, CDR2 YSLEER. This CDR3 reads CASSSRGAEETQYF. CDR3 nucleotide sequence: TGCGCCAGCAGCTCGCGGGGGGCCGAAGAGACCCAGTACTTC.

This chain uses TRBV15 with TRBJ1-2; perhaps TRBD1 as D (5 bases). Germline V gene lookup returns CDR1 LNHNV and CDR2 YYDKDF (reference sequence). This CDR3 contains 13 residues. V lost 0 bases and J 8 bases, leaving 10 bases between the germline ends. The CDR3 nucleotides read TGTGCCACCAGCAGAGAACCTAACAGGGGCTACACCTTC. Translated: CATSREPNRGYTF.

The chain is built from TRBV13 and TRBJ2-7, with TRBD2 matching over 8 bases. The length of the CDR3 is 18 residues. V trimming: 5 bases; J trimming: 6 bases; junction bases outside the gene matches: 21. In germline, CDR1 is PRHDT, CDR2 FYEKMQ (reference sequence). The CDR3 spells CASSAWGGREEQGSEQYF. CDR3 sequence (DNA): TGTGCCAGCAGCGCTTGGGGGGGGCGGGAGGAGCAAGGCTCCGAGCAGTACTTC.

This rearrangement joins TRBV11-2 to TRBJ2-1; unclear D gene. The germline CDR1 and CDR2 sequences are SGHAT and FQNNGV. The CDR3 spans 14 residues. V was cut by 7 bases and J by 8 bases, with 18 bases left in between. CDR3 coding DNA: TGTGCCAGCACCCCGAGGAGTCTCGTTGATGAGCAGTTCTTC. It codes for CASTPRSLVDEQFF.

The chain couples TRBV10-1 to TRBJ2-7; D gene ambiguous. CDR1 is WNHNN and CDR2 is SYGVQD in the germline V gene (reference sequence). The CDR3 spans 13 residues. Deletions cut 3 bases from V and 3 bases from J, with 9 bases between. The CDR3 region is CASSEGRFYEQYF. The CDR3 DNA follows: TGCGCCAGCAGTGAAGGCAGGTTCTACGAGCAGTACTTC.

This clone was found a few times. This chain uses TRBV12-5 with TRBJ1-5; possible D gene TRBD1, 5 bases. V lost 0 bases and J lost 16, with 28 bases in between. Germline lookup yields CDR1 LGHNT and CDR2 FRNRAP. This CDR3 comprises 17 residues. CDR3 DNA sequence: TGTGCTAGTGGTTTGGTACTTAGGGGCCCAGCCCCAGGGATACCTCATTTT. This gives the protein CASGLVLRGPAPGIPHF.

This clone was seen a handful of times. This chain joins TRBV6-5 and TRBJ1-1; 7 bases agree with TRBD1. This CDR3 comprises 12 residues. Looked up from germline, CDR1 is MNHEY and CDR2 is SVGAGI. The V segment lost 2 bases and the J segment 8 bases; nucleotides outside the gene matches: 2. The CDR3 DNA follows: TGTGCCAGCAGTTACATGACAGGGGAAGCTTTCTTT. Protein sequence: CASSYMTGEAFF.

In regard to this clone: This sample includes further DNA sequences coding for the same CDR3. V is TRBV19 and J is TRBJ2-1, with D tentatively TRBD2 (6 bases). V lost 3 bases and J lost 4, with 7 bases in between. CDR1 and CDR2 from the germline V gene are LNHDA and SQIVND (reference sequence). The CDR3 is made up of 13 amino acids. The CDR3 region has the DNA TGTGCCAGTAGTATGGGACTTTACAATGAGCAGTTCTTC. It codes for CASSMGLYNEQFF.

This clone was counted between two and nine times. The genes are TRBV10-2 and TRBJ2-3, with D perhaps matching TRBD1 or TRBD2 (6 bases each). Germline V lookup: CDR1 WSHSY, CDR2 SAAADI. V lost 7 bases, J lost 2 bases, and 13 bases lay in between. This CDR3 is 14 amino acids long. In DNA form, the CDR3 reads TGCGCCAGCATACGGCCGGGGGCCACAGATACGCAGTATTTT. Its translation: CASIRPGATDTQYF.

The chain links TRBV5-8 to TRBJ1-5, with 9 bases identical to TRBD1. The germline CDR1 and CDR2 sequences are SGHTS and YDEGEE. The V segment lost 4 bases and the J segment 1 base; nucleotides outside the gene matches: 3. The CDR3 has 15 residues. The CDR3 nucleotides read TGTGCCAGCAGCGGGGGACAGGGAAGCAATCAGCCCCAGCATTTT. Translated, it gives CASSGGQGSNQPQHF.

The chain is built from TRBV5-5 and TRBJ2-5; TRBD1 is a possible D gene (6 bases). With 0 bases removed from V and 3 bases from J, the gap between germline ends came to 12 bases. Germline V gene lookup returns CDR1 SGHKS and CDR2 YYEKEE (reference sequence). The CDR3 runs 15 residues. The DNA for the CDR3 is TGTGCCAGCAGCTTGGTTTTACAGGGAGAAGAGACCCAGTACTTC. The encoded protein is CASSLVLQGEETQYF.

A remark on this clone: Additional DNA sequences in this sample encode the identical CDR3. This sequence joins TRBV2 and TRBJ2-1; the D is unclear. This CDR3 is built from 11 residues. V was shortened by 6 bases and J by 4 bases, with 4 bases between the two germline ends. Germline assignment: CDR1 SNHLY and CDR2 FYNNEI. The CDR3 nucleotides read TGTGCCAGCAGCGAGTACAATGAGCAGTTCTTC. Protein product: CASSEYNEQFF.

This chain uses TRBV2 with TRBJ1-3; D possibly corresponds to TRBD1 (5 bases). This CDR3 is 15 amino acids long. Trimming left V 6 bases short and J 2 bases short, with 14 bases between. Germline lookup yields CDR1 SNHLY and CDR2 FYNNEI. CDR3: CASRVGGVTGNTIYF. For the CDR3, the DNA is TGTGCCAGCAGGGTGGGGGGAGTGACTGGAAACACCATATATTTT.

The chain employs TRBV7-2 and TRBJ2-3; D ambiguous. CDR1 is SGHTA, CDR2 FQGNSA, per germline. The CDR3 loop spans 14 amino acids. The germline V and J ends were trimmed by 1 base and 2 bases, with 7 bases remaining between them. CDR3 sequence reads: CASSLVRTTDTQYF. DNA of the CDR3: TGTGCCAGCAGCTTAGTCAGGACCACAGATACGCAGTATTTT.

The V call is TRBV28, the J call TRBJ1-4; the match to TRBD1 covers 9 bases. The junction had 11 bases not matched to a gene; V was cut back by 6 bases and J by 6 bases. The CDR3 covers 16 residues. Germline values: CDR1 MDHEN, CDR2 SYDVKM. CDR3 DNA sequence: TGTGCCAGCAGGGCCTCGTGGACAGGGGAGTATGAAAAACTGTTTTTT. The encoded protein is CASRASWTGEYEKLFF.

Comment on this clone: This may stem from a read error, because a much larger clone lies one nucleotide away. The chain is built from TRBV7-2 and TRBJ2-6; D is uncertain. Germline V gene data show CDR1 as SGHTA and CDR2 as FQGNSA. The CDR3 length is 14 residues. Trimming took 4 bases from V and 0 from J, leaving 4 bases between them. The CDR3 DNA reads TGTGCCAGCAGCTCCAGCTCTGGGGCCAACGTCCTGACTTTC. Protein sequence: CASSSSSGANVLTF.

CDR3 sequence (DNA): TGTGCCAGCAGCCCGCGGGACTACCCAACCTACGAGCAGTACTTC. This sequence encodes CASSPRDYPTYEQYF. The chain employs TRBV11-3 and TRBJ2-7, with 7 bases fitting TRBD2. V trimming: 5 bases; J trimming: 2 bases; junction bases outside the gene matches: 9. CDR3 length: 15 amino acids. The V gene's germline CDR1 is SGHNT and CDR2 YENEEA.

The chain is built from TRBV11-3 and TRBJ1-1; tentative D call: TRBD1 (5 bases). V was trimmed by 0 bases and J by 1 base, leaving 6 bases between them. This CDR3 is built from 14 residues. The germline V gene has CDR1 SGHNT and CDR2 YENEEA. The CDR3 reads CASSLDRENTEAFF. Here the CDR3 DNA reads TGTGCCAGCAGCTTAGACAGGGAGAACACTGAAGCTTTCTTT.

J is TRBJ2-5 and V is TRBV5-6, with D possibly TRBD2 on 6 matching bases. Germline assignment: CDR1 SGHDT and CDR2 YYEEEE. The CDR3 spans 13 residues. Deletions cut 3 bases from V and 5 bases from J, with 11 bases between. The chain's CDR3 is CASSYGDWETQYF. CDR3 coding DNA: TGTGCCAGCAGCTATGGGGACTGGGAGACCCAGTACTTC. Together with reference TRBV5-6 and TRBJ2-5, the CDR3 gives the full variable domain: DAGVTQSPTHLIKTRGQQVTLRCSPKSGHDTVSWYQQALGQGPQFIFQYYEEEERQRGNFPDRFSGHQFPNYSSELNVNALLLGDSALYLCASSYGDWETQYFGPGTRLLVL.

The J gene is TRBJ2-7, the V gene TRBV6-6; 9 nucleotides line up with TRBD2. Germline CDR1 and CDR2: MNHNY and SVGAGI (reference sequence). V dropped 8 bases and J dropped 2; count of bases not matched to a gene: 1. CDR3 size: 12 residues. CDR3 protein: CASAGGPYEQYF. The CDR3 bases are TGTGCCAGCGCGGGGGGGCCCTACGAGCAGTACTTC.

This clone was found a few times. The CDR3, as DNA: TGTGCCAGCAGTCGACAGTTAAGCTCCTACGAGCAGTACTTC. Translation gives CASSRQLSSYEQYF. The J gene is TRBJ2-7, the V gene TRBV7-2; possibly TRBD1 for D (5 bases). The CDR3 totals 14 residues. The germline V and J ends were trimmed by 6 bases and 0 bases, with 12 bases remaining between them. The germline V gene encodes CDR1 SGHTA and CDR2 FQGNSA. The whole variable domain, remainder taken from reference TRBV7-2 and TRBJ2-7, is GAGVSQSPSNKVTEKGKDVELRCDPISGHTALYWYRQSLGQGLEFLIYFQGNSAPDKSGLPSDRFSAERTGGSVSTLTIQRTQQEDSAVYLCASSRQLSSYEQYFGPGTRLTVT.

This chain uses TRBV12-3 or TRBV12-4 with TRBJ2-7, with D perhaps TRBD1 (5 bases). The V end was cut by 4 bases, the J end by 5 bases, with 12 bases between. The CDR3 sequence is 13 residues long. Here the CDR3 reads CASSWLQANEQYF. The CDR3 nucleotides read TGTGCCAGCAGTTGGTTACAGGCGAACGAGCAGTACTTC.

The chain is built from TRBV11-2 and TRBJ2-3, with 10 bases identical to TRBD2. Germline CDR1 reads SGHAT; CDR2 reads FQNNGV. V shed 5 bases, J shed 2 bases, and the junction held 10 bases outside the gene matches. The CDR3 is made up of 17 amino acids. CDR3 sequence (DNA): TGTGCCAGCAGCCCCCGGGGAGCGGGAGGGGTCACAGATACGCAGTATTTT. Amino acid sequence: CASSPRGAGGVTDTQYF.

This chain links TRBV19 with TRBJ2-7; 8 positions agree with TRBD1. The V and J ends lost 3 bases and 4 bases, in that order; junction bases with no gene match: 8. The CDR3 length is 15 residues. Germline V gene sequence: CDR1 LNHDA, CDR2 SQIVND (reference sequence). CDR3 in DNA: TGTGCCAGTAGTATCATAAGAAACAGGGGGTACGAGCAGTACTTC. Amino acids: CASSIIRNRGYEQYF.

The chain uses TRBV5-5 and TRBJ2-5; D may be TRBD1 (6 bases). The germline V gene encodes CDR1 SGHKS and CDR2 YYEKEE (reference sequence). Between the trimmed V and J ends, which lost 0 bases and 4 bases, there was a span of 7 bases. The CDR3 totals 13 residues. CDR3 in amino acids: CASSLGQVETQYF. The CDR3, as DNA: TGTGCCAGCAGCTTGGGACAGGTAGAGACCCAGTACTTC.

The chain has TRBV5-4 and TRBJ2-1; D perhaps matches TRBD2 (5 bases). This CDR3 has 14 residues. Germline-derived CDR1 and CDR2 are SGHNT and YYREEE (reference sequence). V gave up 6 bases and J gave up 6 bases, with 16 bases separating them. The DNA of the CDR3 is TGTGCCAGCAAGAACTGGGAGAGATTCAATGAGCAGTTCTTC. Its translation: CASKNWERFNEQFF.

The chain is built from TRBV7-2 and TRBJ2-7; D is perhaps TRBD1 (5 bases). This CDR3 region has 14 residues. V was clipped by 4 bases and J by 6 bases, with 16 bases between them. Germline lookup yields CDR1 SGHTA and CDR2 FQGNSA. This chain's CDR3 is CASSSRRQYGEQYF. CDR3 coding DNA: TGTGCCAGCAGCTCCCGTCGACAGTACGGCGAGCAGTACTTC.

The chain uses TRBV7-9 and TRBJ1-2; D is unresolved. The CDR3 runs to 13 residues. V shed 1 base and J shed 3 bases, with 6 bases lying between them. The germline V gene encodes CDR1 SEHNR and CDR2 FQNEAQ (reference sequence). The CDR3 loop reads CASSLGTDYGYTF. The CDR3 DNA follows: TGTGCCAGCAGCTTAGGTACAGACTATGGCTACACCTTC.